This T cell receptor (beta chain) was sequenced for a study of cytomegalovirus exposure and HLA in healthy donors. A remark on this clone: What it binds is unknown.

Broader study findings: It was taken for granted in presence/absence analyses that sequencing depth across donors was roughly uniform. Upon later analysis, HLA-associated TCR beta chains proved more clonally expanded than other, equally common chains. A later analysis linked a missense DCLRE1C variant to TCR beta V- and J-gene trimming.

Amplification used 60 Vbeta primers and 13 Jbeta primers. The protocol was immunoSEQ multiplex PCR, while the TCRdb copy is restricted to in-frame clones and leaves out a portion. The sample lists about 150,000 clones; approximately 87% were seen once. Losses at the gene ends were 4 bases for V and 7 bases for J; bases not matched to a gene: 8. This CDR3 has 15 residues. Germline CDR1 is SGHRS and CDR2 is YFSETQ. The clonotype comes from a man aged 35 to 55 in good health and CMV-seronegative. The chain has TRBV5-1 and TRBJ1-4; TRBD1 matches at 9 bases. Sequenced material: PBMCs. The CDR3 spells CASSPGTGMGEKLFF. The CDR3 coding sequence is TGCGCCAGCAGCCCCGGGACAGGGATGGGTGAAAAACTGTTTTTT.